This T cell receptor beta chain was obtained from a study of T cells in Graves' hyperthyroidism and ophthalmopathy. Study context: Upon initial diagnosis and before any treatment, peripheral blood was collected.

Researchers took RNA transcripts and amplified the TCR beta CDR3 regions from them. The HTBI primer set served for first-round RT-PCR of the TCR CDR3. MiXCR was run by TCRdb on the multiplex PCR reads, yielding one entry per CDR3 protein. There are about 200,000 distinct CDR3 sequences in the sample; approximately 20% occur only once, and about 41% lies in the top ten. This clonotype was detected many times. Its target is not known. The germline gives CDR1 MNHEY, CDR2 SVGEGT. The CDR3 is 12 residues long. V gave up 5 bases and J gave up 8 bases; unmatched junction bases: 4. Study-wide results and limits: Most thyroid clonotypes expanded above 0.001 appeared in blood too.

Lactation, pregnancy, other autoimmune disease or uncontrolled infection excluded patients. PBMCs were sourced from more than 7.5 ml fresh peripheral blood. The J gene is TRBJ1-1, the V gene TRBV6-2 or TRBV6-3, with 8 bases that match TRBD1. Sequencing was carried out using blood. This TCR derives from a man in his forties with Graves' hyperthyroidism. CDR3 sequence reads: CASSHRDREAFF. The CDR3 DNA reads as TGTGCCAGCAGTCACCGGGACAGGGAAGCTTTCTTT.